This TCR beta chain stems from a study of OX40 agonist ivuxolimab in advanced cancers. Germline loops: CDR1 SGHVS, CDR2 FQNEAQ. There are 13 residues in the CDR3. V lost 7 bases and J 2 bases, leaving 11 bases between the germline ends. Profiling relied on immunoSEQ multiplex PCR, and the TCRdb table lists in-frame clones only, not all of them. This sample yields fewer than 60,000 clones, of which 75% to 90% are seen a single time; approximately 20% belongs to the top ten. Autoimmune disease history or systemic immunosuppression barred patients. This clone was seen more than once but under ten times. This TCR came from an adult with an advanced solid tumor such as melanoma, head and neck, liver or kidney cancer. The chain has TRBV7-8 and TRBJ2-5; TRBD1 is a possible D gene (5 bases). Sequenced here: CD4+ or CD8+ T cells sorted from blood, sampled in a trial of the OX40 agonist ivuxolimab. The CDR3 DNA reads as TGTGCCAGCACCCCCGACAGTCAAGAGACCCAGTACTTC. Translation: CASTPDSQETQYF.